Listed below are T cell receptor beta chains from one sample, sequenced in a study of Graves' ophthalmopathy and Graves' hyperthyroidism. One entry per CDR3 protein, called by TCRdb with MiXCR from the multiplex PCR reads. Counted here are 400,000 to 450,000 distinct CDR3 sequences, roughly 20% occurring once; the ten biggest clones make up roughly 3.2%. The sequencing input was peripheral blood. The receptor set was obtained from a young woman with stable Graves' hyperthyroidism. The CDR3 runs from the conserved cysteine through the conserved F or W. A D gene is named only where the DNA matches it firmly. For some rows the clone size is stated as once, few or many, or as a class when expanded; others skip it.

clone_size	d_call	v_call	j_call	cdr3_nt	cdr3_aa
many	NA	TRBV5-1	TRBJ1-6	TGCGCCAGCAGCTTGGCCGTGCAGGGGCGAGGGTCACCCCTCCACTTT	CASSLAVQGRGSPLHF
few	TRBD1	TRBV10-3	TRBJ1-5	TGTGCCATCAGTGGACAGGGGGTTGGTAGCAATCAGCCCCAGCATTTT	CAISGQGVGSNQPQHF
many	NA	TRBV3-1	TRBJ2-5	TGTGCCAGCAGCCAAGTCGGGAATAGGAGGGGCGGTTCGGAGACCCAGTACTTC	CASSQVGNRRGGSETQYF
many	NA	TRBV10-3	TRBJ1-5	TGTGCCATCAGTGAGTCTGGCATTGGGAGCAATCAGCCCCAGCATTTT	CAISESGIGSNQPQHF
many	NA	TRBV2	TRBJ1-6	TGTGCCAGCAGTGAAAGGCATTTCACCCTCCACTTT	CASSERHFTLHF
NA	NA	TRBV11-2	TRBJ2-5	TGTGCCAGGAGCTTAGAACAAGGGGTCGATGAGGAGACCCAGGACTTC	CARSLEQGVDEETQDF
many	NA	TRBV7-8	TRBJ1-1	TGTGCCAGCAGCTTAGTAACCAAACCCTGGGGGAACACTGAAGCTTTCTTT	CASSLVTKPWGNTEAFF
many	NA	TRBV6-1	TRBJ1-5	TGTGCCAGCAGTGACCCGGGGTATAGCAATCAGCCCCAGCATTTT	CASSDPGYSNQPQHF
many	TRBD1	TRBV2	TRBJ2-7	TGTGCCAGCAGTGGGACAGGGGGCATTCCCTACGAGCAGTACTTC	CASSGTGGIPYEQYF
many	NA	TRBV7-2	TRBJ1-6	TGTGCCAGCAGCGCCCGACAGGATGGCAATTCACCCCTCCACTTT	CASSARQDGNSPLHF
many	TRBD1	TRBV6-5	TRBJ2-7	TGTGCCAGCCATACGACAGGGGAGGCCTACGAGCAGTACTTC	CASHTTGEAYEQYF
many	NA	TRBV27	TRBJ2-7	TGTGCCAGCACCACTGGGGGTCGATTCTACGAGCAGTACTTC	CASTTGGRFYEQYF
many	TRBD2	TRBV27	TRBJ2-5	TGTGCCAGCAGTTGGCTAGCGGGAGGGGAAGAGACCCAGTACTTC	CASSWLAGGEETQYF
many	TRBD1	TRBV5-1	TRBJ1-1	TGCGCCAGCAGCGTGGGACAGGGCGGAACTGAAGCTTTCTTT	CASSVGQGGTEAFF